This entry describes one T cell receptor beta chain. These data belong to a study of cytomegalovirus exposure and HLA in healthy donors. CDR3 length: 13 residues. V gave up 5 bases and J gave up 5 bases; unmatched junction bases: 3. Germline V lookup: CDR1 PRHDT, CDR2 FYEKMQ (reference sequence). The PCR had 60 Vbeta and 13 Jbeta primers. The assay was immunoSEQ multiplex PCR, and TCRdb's table has in-frame clones only and misses some. The repertoire table contains approximately 110,000 clones. The J gene is TRBJ2-1, the V gene TRBV13; TRBD1 aligns across 7 bases. The receptor's source is a man aged 50-59 years in good health and CMV-seronegative. Material for sequencing was PBMCs. CDR3: CASSRDSHNEQFF. The CDR3 bases are TGTGCCAGCAGCCGGGACAGCCACAATGAGCAGTTCTTC.